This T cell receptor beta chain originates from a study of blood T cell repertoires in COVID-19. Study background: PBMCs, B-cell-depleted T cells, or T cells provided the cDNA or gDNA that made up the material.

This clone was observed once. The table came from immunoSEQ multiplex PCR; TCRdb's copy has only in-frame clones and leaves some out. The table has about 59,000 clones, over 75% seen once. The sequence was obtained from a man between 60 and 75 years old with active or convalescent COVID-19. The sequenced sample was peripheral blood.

In DNA, the CDR3 is TGTGCCAGTAGGGAACAGGGGATTCAGCCCCAGCATTTT. Amino acid sequence: CASREQGIQPQHF. The chain recombines TRBV19 with TRBJ1-5; 7 bases fit TRBD1. The CDR3 covers 13 residues. V shed 6 bases and J 6 bases; nucleotides not matched to a gene: 5. Looked up from germline, CDR1 is LNHDA and CDR2 is SQIVND (reference sequence). Full variable domain (outside the CDR3, taken from reference TRBV19 and TRBJ1-5): DGGITQSPKYLFRKEGQNVTLSCEQNLNHDAMYWYRQDPGQGLRLIYYSQIVNDFQKGDIAEGYSVSREKKESFPLTVTSAQKNPTAFYLCASREQGIQPQHFGDGTRLSIL.